Below, one TCR beta chain is given with its context. The antigen is unknown. There were at least 5.5 micrograms of total RNA extracted from every sample. Primers used in a second PCR of about 6 to 11 cycles were a sample-barcoded 5' primer and a J-beta primer mix. With 12 random nucleotides, a template-switch adaptor tagged each individual cDNA molecule. TCRdb re-called the 5' RACE reads through MiXCR, storing one row per CDR3 protein. The repertoire holds about 320,000 distinct CDR3 sequences, with 27% as singletons. This sample was taken from a study of blood T cells in healthy people across ages. Background on the study: Every two T cells gave about one barcoded beta molecule via template switching. Findings of the study overall: Compared with aged donors, long-lived donors showed fewer expanded clones, suggesting selection.

Trimming removed 4 bases at V and 1 base at J, with 8 bases between. CDR1 and CDR2 from the germline V gene are SQVTM and ANQGSEA. The CDR3 consists of 12 residues. This clonotype was sampled from a woman aged 70-85 years in good health. The J gene is TRBJ2-7, the V gene TRBV29-1; D is unresolved. Sequencing input: blood. CDR3 bases: TGCAGCGTTGCACAGTTTTCCTACGAGCAGTACTTC. It is translated as CSVAQFSYEQYF.